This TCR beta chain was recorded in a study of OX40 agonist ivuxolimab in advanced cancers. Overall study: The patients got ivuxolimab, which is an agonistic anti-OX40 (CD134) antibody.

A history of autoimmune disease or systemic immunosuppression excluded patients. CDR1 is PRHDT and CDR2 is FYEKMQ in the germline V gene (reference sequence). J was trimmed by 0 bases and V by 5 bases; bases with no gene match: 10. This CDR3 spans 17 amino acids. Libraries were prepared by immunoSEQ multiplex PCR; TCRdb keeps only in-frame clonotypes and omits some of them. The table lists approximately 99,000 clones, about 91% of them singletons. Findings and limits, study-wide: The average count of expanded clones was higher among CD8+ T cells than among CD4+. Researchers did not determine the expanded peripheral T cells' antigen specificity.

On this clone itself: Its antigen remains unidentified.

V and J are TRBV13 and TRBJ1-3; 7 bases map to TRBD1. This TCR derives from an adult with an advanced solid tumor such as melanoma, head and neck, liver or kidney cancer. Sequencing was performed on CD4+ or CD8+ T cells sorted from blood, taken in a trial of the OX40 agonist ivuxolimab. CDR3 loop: CASSHGTANPSGNTIYF. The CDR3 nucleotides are TGTGCCAGCAGCCACGGGACAGCGAACCCCTCTGGAAACACCATATATTTT.